Shown below are 6 T cell receptor beta chains from a single sample sequenced in a study of blood T cells in healthy people across ages. Alongside a J-beta primer mix, a sample-barcoded 5' primer served in a second PCR lasting roughly 7 to 11 cycles. TCRdb called the 5' RACE reads again in MiXCR, with one record for every CDR3 protein. The data contain about 1 million distinct CDR3 sequences, 40% to 50% of them singletons. Sequenced material: blood. The receptor source for this set is a woman aged 60-75 years in good health.

CDR3 region: CASSSPAPAEEPISSYNEQFF. CDR3 bases: TGTGCCAGCAGTTCTCCGGCCCCGGCGGAGGAGCCCATTAGCTCCTACAATGAGCAGTTCTTC. The chain has TRBV7-6 and TRBJ2-1, with D perhaps matching TRBD2 (5 bases). Trimming left V 6 bases short and J 0 bases short, with 30 bases between. CDR1 and CDR2 from the germline V gene are SGHVS and FNYEAQ. This CDR3 comprises 21 residues.

The table lists this clonotype with a count of one. The chain employs TRBV6-1 and TRBJ2-7; possibly TRBD2 for D (6 bases). CDR1 and CDR2 (germline): MNHNS, SASEGT. V lost 4 bases, J lost 2 bases, and 12 bases lay in between. The CDR3 contains 14 residues. The CDR3 DNA follows: TGTGCCAGCAGTGGACATCGGGGGACCTACGAGCAGTACTTC. It translates to CASSGHRGTYEQYF.

The table lists this clonotype with a few counts. The chain couples TRBV18 to TRBJ2-7, with D maybe TRBD2 (5 bases). The CDR3 totals 13 residues. V was trimmed by 0 bases and J by 5 bases, leaving 8 bases between them. Germline V gene data show CDR1 as KGHSH and CDR2 as LQKENI. CDR3 coding DNA: TGTGCCAGCTCACCACCCTTCGGGGACGAGCAGTACTTC. Translated: CASSPPFGDEQYF.

As regards this clonotype: The CDR3 does not close with the conserved phenylalanine or tryptophan, likely indicating a read error. The rearrangement links TRBV18 to TRBJ2-5; possible D gene TRBD1, 5 bases. The end of the DNA fits TRBJ2-7 better, so the J call may be wrong. Germline CDR1 reads KGHSH; CDR2 reads LQKENI. The CDR3 extends over 17 amino acids. As DNA, the CDR3 is TGTGCCAGCTCACCTCTATTTATACAGGCCTTCCTCTACGAGCAGTACCTC. Its protein product is CASSPLFIQAFLYEQYL.

The V call is TRBV6-1, the J call TRBJ2-7; no firm D call. From germline, CDR1 is MNHNS and CDR2 SASEGT. CDR3 length: 15 amino acids. Trimming removed 1 base at V and 7 bases at J, with 17 bases between. This chain's CDR3 is CASSEVQHSYNEQYF. CDR3 nucleotide sequence: TGTGCCAGCAGTGAAGTGCAGCACTCCTACAATGAGCAGTACTTC.

The V gene is TRBV28, the J gene TRBJ2-4; possibly TRBD2 for D (6 bases). The assigned J gene may be wrong: the sequence end matches TRBJ2-7 better. The CDR3 spans 13 residues. Germline assignment: CDR1 MDHEN and CDR2 SYDVKM. CDR3 bases: TGTGCCAGCATAGCGGCTAGTGCAGGCGAGCAGTACTTC. Protein: CASIAASAGEQYF.